This TCR beta chain was observed in a study of shared clonotypes between healthy human individuals. Study conclusions and caveats: The study generally estimated greater richness for naive than memory subsets.

The study separated CD4+ cells into CD45RA+ naive and CD45RA-negative memory subsets. This table comes from immunoSEQ multiplex PCR, and its TCRdb copy is limited to in-frame clones, with some not included. The repertoire holds roughly 1.5 million clones, with 95% to 99% as singletons. This CDR3 region has 14 residues. V shed 1 base and J shed 2 bases, with 8 bases lying between them. Germline V CDR1 and CDR2: SGHRS, YFSETQ. As for this clone: The antigen remains undetermined.

The sample was naive CD4+ T cells sorted from blood. Subset here: CD45RA+ positively selected. The chain has TRBV5-1 and TRBJ2-3; no definite D call. The TCR originated in a man aged 30 to 39 in good health. CDR3 in DNA: TGCGCCAGCAGCTTGTTGGTTTTCACAGATACGCAGTATTTT. Protein: CASSLLVFTDTQYF. Full variable domain (remainder filled in from reference TRBV5-1 and TRBJ2-3): KAGVTQTPRYLIKTRGQQVTLSCSPISGHRSVSWYQQTPGQGLQFLFEYFSETQRNKGNFPGRFSGRQFSNSRSEMNVSTLELGDSALYLCASSLLVFTDTQYFGPGTRLTVL.